The rows below give T cell receptor beta chains drawn from one sample of a study of T cells after yellow fever vaccination. TCRdb ran MiXCR on the 5' RACE reads and lists one entry per CDR3 protein. The sample includes around 350,000 distinct CDR3 sequences, more than 5.5% seen only once; the top ten take roughly 15%. This specimen was PBMCs, taken 5 days after the yellow fever booster vaccination. The origin of the receptors is a young man who received the YFV17D yellow fever vaccine. CDR3s include the opening cysteine and the closing phenylalanine or tryptophan. A D gene is named only where the DNA matches it firmly. Where a row states a size, it is once, few, many or the class of an expanded clone; other rows omit it.

v_gene	d_gene	j_gene	abundance	CDR3aa	CDR3nt
TRBV5-5	TRBD1	TRBJ2-5	many	CASSAGQGAETQYF	TGTGCCAGCAGCGCGGGACAGGGGGCCGAGACCCAGTACTTC
TRBV20-1	.	TRBJ2-3	many	CSARGPSGTDTQYF	TGCAGTGCTAGAGGCCCTAGTGGCACAGATACGCAGTATTTT
TRBV7-2	TRBD2	TRBJ2-5	.	CASSWGLAPNSGETQYF	TGTGCCAGCAGCTGGGGACTAGCGCCAAATTCGGGGGAGACCCAGTACTTC
TRBV12-3/TRBV12-4	.	TRBJ2-7	.	CASSLTVSSYEQYF	TGTGCCAGCAGCCTTACAGTGAGCTCCTACGAGCAGTACTTC
TRBV27	.	TRBJ2-3	many	CASSPQGHTDTQYF	TGTGCCAGCAGTCCTCAAGGGCACACAGATACGCAGTATTTT
TRBV9	TRBD2	TRBJ2-3	many	CASSASGGYTDTQYF	TGTGCCAGCAGCGCTTCGGGAGGGTACACAGATACGCAGTATTTT
TRBV5-5	.	TRBJ1-5	many	CASSLGVFGNQPQHF	TGTGCCAGCAGCTTGGGGGTCTTTGGCAATCAGCCCCAGCATTTT
TRBV20-1	.	TRBJ2-3	many	CSAQRSGDTQYF	TGCAGTGCTCAAAGATCCGGAGATACGCAGTATTTT
TRBV12-3/TRBV12-4	TRBD1	TRBJ2-3	many	CASSFGTGNTQYF	TGTGCCAGCAGTTTCGGGACAGGGAATACGCAGTATTTT
TRBV27	TRBD1	TRBJ1-1	.	CASKSLWGQGVEGTEAFF	TGTGCCAGCAAGAGTCTATGGGGACAGGGGGTAGAGGGCACTGAAGCTTTCTTT
TRBV6-5	TRBD2	TRBJ2-1	.	CASSYGLAGGPNEQFF	TGTGCCAGCAGTTACGGACTAGCGGGAGGGCCCAATGAGCAGTTCTTC
TRBV10-3	.	TRBJ2-7	many	CAISVRQDYEQYF	TGTGCCATCAGTGTGAGACAGGACTACGAGCAGTACTTC
TRBV6-5	.	TRBJ1-1	many	CASSSGTASPEAFF	TGTGCCAGCAGTTCCGGGACTGCGAGCCCTGAAGCTTTCTTT
TRBV12-3/TRBV12-4	.	TRBJ2-4	many	CASSVDGKNIQYF	TGTGCCAGCAGTGTCGACGGGAAAAACATTCAGTACTTC
TRBV12-3/TRBV12-4	.	TRBJ1-1	few	CASSSRGEAFF	TGTGCCAGCAGTTCCAGGGGTGAAGCTTTCTTT
TRBV5-5	TRBD2	TRBJ2-1	many	CASSQLAGARNEQFF	TGTGCCAGCAGCCAGCTAGCGGGAGCCCGCAATGAGCAGTTCTTC
TRBV7-2	.	TRBJ1-6	.	CASSRGRVTSPLHF	TGTGCCAGCAGCCGGGGCAGGGTAACCTCACCCCTCCACTTT
TRBV19	.	TRBJ2-1	many	CASSALLRRRFNEQFF	TGTGCCAGTAGTGCTCTCCTTAGAAGACGGTTCAATGAGCAGTTCTTC
TRBV6-5	.	TRBJ1-6	many	CASSYSPSQRPALFFNSPLHF	TGTGCCAGCAGTTACTCCCCTTCACAGCGCCCGGCGCTTTTTTTCAATTCACCCCTCCACTTT
TRBV15	.	TRBJ2-2	many	CATSRERGNTGELFF	TGTGCCACCAGCAGAGAAAGGGGGAACACCGGGGAGCTGTTTTTT
TRBV10-3	TRBD2	TRBJ2-7	few	CAINAASGDYEQYF	TGTGCCATCAATGCAGCTAGCGGGGATTACGAGCAGTACTTC
TRBV9	.	TRBJ2-3	few	CASSVGGQTTDTQYF	TGTGCCAGCAGCGTAGGAGGGCAGACCACAGATACGCAGTATTTT
TRBV2	.	TRBJ2-1	many	CASTRMNEQFF	TGTGCCAGCACGCGGATGAATGAGCAGTTCTTC
TRBV5-1	TRBD1	TRBJ2-1	.	CASSSGQIRDPQFF	TGCGCCAGCAGCTCGGGACAGATACGGGACCCCCAGTTCTTC
TRBV4-3	.	TRBJ2-7	.	CASSHSDTYEQYF	TGCGCCAGCAGCCATTCAGACACCTACGAGCAGTACTTC
TRBV12-3/TRBV12-4	TRBD2	TRBJ2-7	many	CASSSTSSYEQYF	TGTGCCAGCAGTTCGACTAGCAGCTACGAGCAGTACTTC
TRBV29-1	.	TRBJ2-3	.	CSGTAHTQYF	TGCAGCGGGACAGCACATACGCAGTATTTT
TRBV29-1	TRBD2	TRBJ2-3	.	CSVENTGTSGSTDTHYF	TGCAGCGTTGAAAATACCGGGACTAGCGGGAGTACAGATACGCATTATTTT
TRBV19	.	TRBJ2-1	few	CASSIVGASYNEQFF	TGTGCCAGTAGTATAGTGGGGGCCTCCTACAATGAGCAGTTCTTC
TRBV24-1	TRBD1	TRBJ2-6	few	CATSDADRTGANVLTF	TGTGCCACCAGTGATGCGGACAGGACTGGGGCCAACGTCCTGACTTTC
TRBV7-8	.	TRBJ1-3	.	CASSLRPGAGNTIYF	TGTGCCAGCAGCTTAAGGCCGGGGGCTGGAAACACCATATATTTT
TRBV29-1	.	TRBJ1-2	few	CSVEDTVRYGYTF	TGCAGCGTTGAAGACACAGTGCGTTATGGCTACACCTTC
TRBV11-2	.	TRBJ2-6	few	CASSLEGRGVAGANVLTF	TGTGCCAGCAGCCTAGAGGGCAGGGGGGTGGCTGGGGCCAACGTCCTGACTTTC
TRBV20-1	TRBD2	TRBJ2-1	few	CSAVGLAGGPRNEQFF	TGCAGTGCGGTAGGACTAGCGGGAGGGCCTAGGAATGAGCAGTTCTTC
TRBV24-1	.	TRBJ2-1	many	CATSDFRKNEQFF	TGTGCCACCAGTGATTTTCGGAAAAATGAGCAGTTCTTC
TRBV7-2	.	TRBJ2-3	few	CASSLGLQVPTQYF	TGTGCCAGCAGCTTGGGGTTACAAGTACCCACGCAGTATTTT
TRBV20-1	TRBD1	TRBJ1-2	few	CSAKRGRFDGYTF	TGCAGTGCTAAGAGGGGGCGGTTCGATGGCTACACCTTC
TRBV5-1	TRBD2	TRBJ2-1	few	CASSSLAGSGDEQFF	TGCGCCAGCAGCTCATTAGCGGGAAGCGGGGATGAGCAGTTCTTC
TRBV7-2	.	TRBJ2-2	many	CASSLSIGNTGELFF	TGTGCCAGCAGCTTGAGTATAGGGAACACCGGGGAGCTGTTTTTT
TRBV28	.	TRBJ2-5	.	CASRTGRRETQYF	TGTGCCAGCAGGACAGGGAGGAGGGAGACCCAGTACTTC
TRBV4-3	.	TRBJ2-5	many	CASSLQTSGTQYF	TGCGCCAGCAGCCTCCAGACTAGTGGGACCCAGTACTTC
TRBV10-3	.	TRBJ1-5	.	CAISESTAPNQPQHF	TGTGCCATCAGTGAGTCCACAGCTCCCAATCAGCCCCAGCATTTT
TRBV9	.	TRBJ2-5	many	CASSRGQETQYF	TGTGCCAGCAGCCGGGGCCAAGAGACCCAGTACTTC
TRBV6-2/TRBV6-3	TRBD2	TRBJ2-2	many	CASTASSGGAGRAAGELFF	TGTGCCAGTACGGCGAGCTCGGGAGGGGCCGGGAGGGCCGCCGGGGAGCTGTTTTTT
TRBV5-5	TRBD1	TRBJ1-5	few	CASSGDRGNQPQHF	TGTGCCAGCAGCGGAGACAGGGGCAATCAGCCCCAGCATTTT
TRBV7-9	.	TRBJ1-5	many	CASSFDNQPQHF	TGTGCCAGCAGCTTCGACAACCAGCCCCAGCATTTT
TRBV7-2	.	TRBJ2-6	.	CASSKEGGGANVVTF	TGTGCCAGCAGCAAAGAAGGGGGTGGGGCCAACGTCGTGACTTTC
TRBV28	.	TRBJ2-7	many	CASSPHGDSYEQYF	TGTGCCAGCAGCCCCCACGGGGACTCCTACGAGCAGTACTTC
TRBV7-2	TRBD2	TRBJ2-3	few	CASSLGGGLAGENTQYF	TGTGCCAGCAGCTTAGGGGGGGGACTAGCGGGAGAGAATACGCAGTATTTT
TRBV29-1	.	TRBJ1-1	.	CSGRGGQNTEAFF	TGCAGCGGCCGAGGGGGGCAGAACACTGAAGCTTTCTTT
TRBV28	TRBD1	TRBJ2-7	many	CASRDRAELSYEQYF	TGTGCCAGCAGAGACAGGGCGGAGTTATCCTACGAGCAGTACTTC
TRBV7-2	TRBD2	TRBJ2-1	few	CASSLAGTSGVNEQFF	TGTGCCAGCAGCTTAGCGGGTACTAGCGGGGTTAATGAGCAGTTCTTC
TRBV7-9	TRBD2	TRBJ2-1	few	CASSFTSGLYNEQFF	TGTGCCAGCAGCTTTACTAGCGGACTCTACAATGAGCAGTTCTTC
TRBV19	.	TRBJ2-1	.	CASSAPRPGRDEQFF	TGTGCCAGTAGTGCTCCTCGCCCGGGAAGGGATGAGCAGTTCTTC
TRBV5-1	.	TRBJ2-3	.	CASSKTVSTDTQYF	TGCGCCAGCAGCAAGACAGTGAGCACAGATACGCAGTATTTT
TRBV7-2	TRBD2	TRBJ2-3	.	CASSSLAGALDTQYF	TGTGCCAGCAGCTCCCTAGCGGGAGCCTTAGATACGCAGTATTTT
TRBV6-2/TRBV6-3	.	TRBJ2-1	.	CASSYSLVDEQFF	TGTGCCAGCAGTTACTCGCTAGTCGATGAGCAGTTCTTC